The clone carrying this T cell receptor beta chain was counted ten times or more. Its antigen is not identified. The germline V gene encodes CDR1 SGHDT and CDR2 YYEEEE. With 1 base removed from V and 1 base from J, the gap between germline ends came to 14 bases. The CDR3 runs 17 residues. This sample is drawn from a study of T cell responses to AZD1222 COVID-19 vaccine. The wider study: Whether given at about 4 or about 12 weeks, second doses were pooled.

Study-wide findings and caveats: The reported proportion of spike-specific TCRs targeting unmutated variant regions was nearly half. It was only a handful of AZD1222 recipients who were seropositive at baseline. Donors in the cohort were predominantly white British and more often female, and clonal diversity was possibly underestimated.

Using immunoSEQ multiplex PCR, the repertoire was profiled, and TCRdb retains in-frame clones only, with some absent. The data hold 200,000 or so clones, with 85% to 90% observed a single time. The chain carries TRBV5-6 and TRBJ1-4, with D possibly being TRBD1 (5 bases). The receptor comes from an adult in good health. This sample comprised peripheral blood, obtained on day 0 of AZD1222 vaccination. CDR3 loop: CASSLYATEGTNEKLFF. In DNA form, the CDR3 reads TGTGCCAGCAGCTTGTATGCGACAGAAGGAACTAATGAAAAACTGTTTTTT.